Sequencing of this TCR beta chain was carried out in a study of blood T cell repertoires in COVID-19. Study at large: COVID-19 samples from acute and convalescent phases originated in the United States, Italy and Spain.

Enrolment of Seattle patients took place during active infection, and they were followed longitudinally. The germline V gene has CDR1 SGHDT and CDR2 YYEEEE. The CDR3 loop spans 13 amino acids. J was trimmed by 5 bases and V by 4 bases; bases with no gene match: 6. Measured with immunoSEQ multiplex PCR; TCRdb has only the in-frame clones, and not every one. The table has around 400,000 clones, over 75% seen once; the top ten hold roughly 2%. The sample taken for sequencing was peripheral blood. The chain joins TRBV5-6 to TRBJ2-7, with 7 bases that match TRBD2. The clonotype comes from a woman aged 55-69 years with COVID-19, enrolled during active disease. Here the CDR3 DNA reads TGTGCCAGCAGCCCGGGGAGGGCTAACGAGCAGTACTTC. Protein sequence: CASSPGRANEQYF.